This entry concerns a single T cell receptor beta chain. J lost 13 bases, V lost 6 bases, and 8 bases had no gene match. The length of the CDR3 is 12 residues. Germline CDR1 and CDR2: SNHLY and FYNNEI. The sample originates from a study of T cells after posttransplantation cyclophosphamide. Sequenced by immunoSEQ multiplex PCR; TCRdb stores in-frame clones only, minus some. The table has 50,000 to 65,000 clones, about 86% seen once. The sample consisted of PBMCs. The gene calls are TRBV2 and TRBJ1-2, with 10 bases identical to TRBD1. The sequence derives from a man aged 30 to 39 with a blood cancer, CMV-positive, and with a related stem cell donor. CDR3 DNA sequence: TGTGCCAGCAGGGTCCGGACAGGGGGTTTCACCTTC. Translation gives CASRVRTGGFTF.